This TCR beta chain comes out of a study of glioma-infiltrating T cells after dendritic cell vaccination. The time point: after dendritic cell vaccination, including at tumor progression/relapse. Amplification used 60 V beta primers and 13 J beta primers. Method: immunoSEQ multiplex PCR; TCRdb's copy keeps in-frame clones and lacks some. This table has approximately 110,000 clones, 90% appearing once. The CDR3 sequence is 17 residues long. V was cut by 4 bases and J by 0 bases, with 19 bases left in between. Germline-derived CDR1 and CDR2 are GTSNPN and SVGIG (reference sequence). The sequences come from blood, collected after dendritic cell vaccination. The receptor was derived from a human donor with glioblastoma. The chain is built from TRBV30 and TRBJ2-4, with D possibly being TRBD2 (6 bases). Here the CDR3 DNA reads TGTGCCTGGACCCCCGCCGGGGGTCCACTAGCCAAAAACATTCAGTACTTC. It encodes CAWTPAGGPLAKNIQYF.